The rows below give T cell receptor beta chains drawn from one sample of a study of control samples from healthy donors and cancer patients. TCRdb keeps only in-frame clones here, not all; method: immunoSEQ multiplex PCR. The table lists over 200,000 clones, about four fifths of them singletons. Sequencing was performed on PBMCs. The receptor set was obtained from a woman aged 60 to 75 with lung cancer. CDR3s include the opening cysteine and the closing phenylalanine or tryptophan. The D gene is left open where the match is weak. A clone size is listed for some rows: how often the clone was seen (once, few, many), or a class if it is expanded.

size	V	J	D	CDR3	DNA
NA	TRBV28	TRBJ1-4	NA	CASTLGGGKNEKLFF	TGTGCCAGCACCTTGGGTGGGGGCAAAAATGAAAAACTGTTTTTT
NA	TRBV19	TRBJ1-1	NA	CASIQSGGYGKAFF	TGTGCCAGTATTCAAAGTGGGGGGTACGGGAAGGCTTTCTTT
NA	TRBV18	TRBJ1-1	NA	CASSPNRLEAFF	TGTGCCAGCTCACCCAACAGGTTAGAAGCTTTCTTT
NA	TRBV3-1/TRBV3-2	TRBJ2-2	TRBD1	CASSPTGLGELFF	TGTGCCAGCAGCCCGACAGGGCTCGGGGAGCTGTTTTTT
NA	TRBV28	TRBJ2-6	TRBD1	CASSLTGTALSSGANVLTF	TGTGCCAGCAGTTTAACCGGGACAGCGCTTAGCTCTGGGGCCAACGTCCTGACTTTC
NA	TRBV9	TRBJ2-1	TRBD2	CASSVLAGGVDEQFF	TGTGCCAGCAGCGTTCTAGCGGGAGGGGTGGATGAGCAGTTCTTC
NA	TRBV2	TRBJ1-5	NA	CASSEGLAGYSNQPQHF	TGTGCCAGCAGTGAAGGTCTAGCAGGGTATAGCAATCAGCCCCAGCATTTT
NA	TRBV2	TRBJ2-5	TRBD2	CASSEQGLARETQYF	TGTGCCAGCAGTGAACAGGGACTAGCGCGAGAGACCCAGTACTTC
NA	TRBV7-9	TRBJ1-6	NA	CASSHPRQVQSPLHF	TGTGCCAGCAGCCACCCACGGCAGGTACAATCACCCCTCCACTTT
NA	TRBV5-1	TRBJ1-4	TRBD1	CASSLGQGATNEKLFF	TGCGCCAGCAGCTTGGGACAGGGGGCAACTAATGAAAAACTGTTTTTT
few	TRBV27	TRBJ1-5	NA	CASSLTGVSNQPQHF	TGTGCCAGCAGTTTAACCGGGGTTAGCAATCAGCCCCAGCATTTT
few	TRBV5-1	TRBJ1-2	NA	CASSLRAGRDGYTF	TGCGCCAGCAGCTTGCGGGCAGGACGGGATGGCTACACCTTC
NA	TRBV15	TRBJ1-4	TRBD1	CATSKDRVDEKLFF	TGTGCCACCAGCAAGGACAGGGTGGATGAAAAACTGTTTTTT
NA	TRBV7-6	TRBJ2-7	TRBD1	CASSPGQGNYEQYF	TGTGCCAGCAGCCCCGGACAGGGGAACTACGAGCAGTACTTC
NA	TRBV9	TRBJ2-5	NA	CASSPGIQETQYF	TGTGCCAGCAGCCCCGGGATTCAAGAGACCCAGTACTTC
NA	TRBV19	TRBJ2-3	TRBD2	CASSTGTSVVTDTQYF	TGTGCCAGTAGTACCGGGACTAGCGTGGTCACAGATACGCAGTATTTT
NA	TRBV11-2	TRBJ2-2	NA	CASSLVGGSTGELFF	TGTGCCAGCAGCTTAGTCGGGGGCAGCACCGGGGAGCTGTTTTTT